This T cell receptor (beta chain) was recorded in a study of blood T cell repertoires in COVID-19. Study background: Spain, Italy and the United States supplied samples that represented acute and convalescent COVID-19. From T cells, B-cell-depleted T cells, or PBMCs came the material, which was cDNA or gDNA.

The Seattle site enrolled patients during active infection and followed them longitudinally. Authors' processing steps: Reference gene primer amplification gave nucleated cell count estimates. The data were produced by immunoSEQ multiplex PCR, yet TCRdb's version contains in-frame clones alone and is incomplete. That table supplies the V and J calls and clone size; D and trimming were determined from the DNA. The table lists a few hundred thousand clones, more than 75% of them singletons. Germline lookup yields CDR1 GTSNPN and CDR2 SVGIG (reference sequence). V lost 4 bases to trimming and J lost 4 bases, with 17 bases between them. CDR3 length: 14 amino acids.

The V gene is TRBV30, the J gene TRBJ2-7, with D tentatively TRBD2 (7 bases). Sequenced input: peripheral blood. This receptor was taken from a woman aged 25 to 39 with COVID-19, enrolled during active disease. CDR3 sequence: CAWTRDGGLYEQYF. DNA of the CDR3: TGTGCCTGGACCCGGGACGGGGGGCTGTACGAGCAGTACTTC.